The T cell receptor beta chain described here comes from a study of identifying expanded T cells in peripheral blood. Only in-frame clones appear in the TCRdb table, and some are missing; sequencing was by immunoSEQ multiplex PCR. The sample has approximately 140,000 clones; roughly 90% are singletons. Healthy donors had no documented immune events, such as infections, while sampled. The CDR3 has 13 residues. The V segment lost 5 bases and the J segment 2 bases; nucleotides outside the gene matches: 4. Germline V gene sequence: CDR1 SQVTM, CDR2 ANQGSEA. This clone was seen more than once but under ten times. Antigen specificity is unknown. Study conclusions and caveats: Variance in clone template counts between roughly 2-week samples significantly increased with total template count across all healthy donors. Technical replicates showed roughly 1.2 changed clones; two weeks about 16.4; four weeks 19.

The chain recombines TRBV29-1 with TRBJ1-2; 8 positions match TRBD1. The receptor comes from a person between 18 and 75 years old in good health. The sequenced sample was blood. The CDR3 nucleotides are TGCAGCGTTCCCGACAGGGGAAACTATGGCTACACCTTC. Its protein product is CSVPDRGNYGYTF.